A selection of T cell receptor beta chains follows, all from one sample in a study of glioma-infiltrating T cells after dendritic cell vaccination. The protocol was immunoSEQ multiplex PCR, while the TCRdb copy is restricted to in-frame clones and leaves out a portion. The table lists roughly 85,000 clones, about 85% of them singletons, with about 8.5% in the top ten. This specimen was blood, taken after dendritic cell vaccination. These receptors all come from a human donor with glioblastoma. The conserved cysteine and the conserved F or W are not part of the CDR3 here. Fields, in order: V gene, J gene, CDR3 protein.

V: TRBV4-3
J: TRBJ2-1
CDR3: ASSQDDLQRGAGNEQF

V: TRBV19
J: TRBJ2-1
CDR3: ASSIGLADSNEQF

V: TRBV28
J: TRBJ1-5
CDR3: ASSFPGGSNQPQH

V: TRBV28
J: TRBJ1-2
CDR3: ASSPYRGSGYT

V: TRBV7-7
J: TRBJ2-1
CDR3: ASSPRVGTGSYNEQF

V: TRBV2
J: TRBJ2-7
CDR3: ASSLDRMYEQY

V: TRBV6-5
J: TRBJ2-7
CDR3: ASSYSSATTSEQY

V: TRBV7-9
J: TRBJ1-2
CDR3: ASSGPGEGYYGYT

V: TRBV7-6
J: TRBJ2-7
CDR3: ASSLGGQIQVYEQY

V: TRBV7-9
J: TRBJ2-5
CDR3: ASSFDFIETQY

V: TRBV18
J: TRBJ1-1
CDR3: ASSPSGGTEAF

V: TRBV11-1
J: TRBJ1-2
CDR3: ASSLPRQAYGYT

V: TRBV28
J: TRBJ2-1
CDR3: ASSLYSGNEQF

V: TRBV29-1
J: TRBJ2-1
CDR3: SVDGARGSHNEQF

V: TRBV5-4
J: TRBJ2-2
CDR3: ASSLVDSVNTGELF

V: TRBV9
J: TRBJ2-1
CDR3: ASSVRGGESYNEQF

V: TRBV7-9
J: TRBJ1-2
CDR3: ASSPLDRGRPGYT

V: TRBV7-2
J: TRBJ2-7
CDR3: ASSTTGTSYEQY

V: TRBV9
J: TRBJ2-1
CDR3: ASSVGGLTYNEQF

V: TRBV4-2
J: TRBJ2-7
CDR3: ASSQALGTGGGEQY

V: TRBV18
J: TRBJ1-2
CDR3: ASSPWREGGANYGYT

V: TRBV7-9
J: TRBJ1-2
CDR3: ASSPRGTGAYGYT